The T cell receptor (beta chain) under discussion was sequenced for a study of CD8 T cells in Susac syndrome. Treatment-naive patients with stable or active relapsing-remitting disease were the multiple sclerosis controls. Negative magnetic isolation gave CD8+ and CD4+ cells; FACS enriched CD8+ TEMRA. Trimming removed 4 bases at V and 6 bases at J, with 18 bases between. Germline CDR1 is LGHDT and CDR2 is YNNKEL (reference sequence). The CDR3 runs to 15 residues. The authors reverse transcribed roughly 0.5 to 1 ug RNA with random hexamers. TCRdb itself ran the immunoSEQ multiplex PCR reads through MiXCR, one entry per CDR3 protein. This sample has a few hundred thousand distinct CDR3 sequences, with around 96% found just once.

Sequencing input: CD4+ T cells from PBMCs. This chain joins TRBV3-1 and TRBJ1-2; the D gene is possibly TRBD1 (5 bases). This clonotype was sampled from a human donor with multiple sclerosis. The DNA of the CDR3 is TGTGCCAGCAGCCCCCCAGGGAGGCAGGGCCATGGCTACACCTTC. Its protein product is CASSPPGRQGHGYTF.